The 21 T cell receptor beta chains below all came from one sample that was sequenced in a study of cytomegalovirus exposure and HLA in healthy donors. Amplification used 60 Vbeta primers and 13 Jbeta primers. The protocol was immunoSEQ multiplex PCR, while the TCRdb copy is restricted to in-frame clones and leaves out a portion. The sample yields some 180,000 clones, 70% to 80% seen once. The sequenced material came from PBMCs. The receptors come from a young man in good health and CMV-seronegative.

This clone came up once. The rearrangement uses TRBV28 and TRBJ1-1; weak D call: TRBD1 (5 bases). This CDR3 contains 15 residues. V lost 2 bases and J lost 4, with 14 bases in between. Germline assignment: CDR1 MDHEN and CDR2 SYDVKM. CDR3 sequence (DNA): TGTGCCAGCAGTTTAATCGGCGGGGGTCGCACTGAAGCTTTCTTT. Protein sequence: CASSLIGGGRTEAFF. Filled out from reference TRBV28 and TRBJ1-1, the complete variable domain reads DVKVTQSSRYLVKRTGEKVFLECVQDMDHENMFWYRQDPGLGLRLIYFSYDVKMKEKGDIPEGYSVSREKKERFSLILESASTNQTSMYLCASSLIGGGRTEAFFGQGTRLTVV.

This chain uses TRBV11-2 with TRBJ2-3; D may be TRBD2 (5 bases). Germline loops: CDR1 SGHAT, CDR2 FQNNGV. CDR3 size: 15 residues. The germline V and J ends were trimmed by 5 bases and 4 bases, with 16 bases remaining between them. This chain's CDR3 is CASSTRPRRADTQYF. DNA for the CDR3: TGTGCCAGCAGCACCCGACCCCGGCGGGCAGATACGCAGTATTTT.

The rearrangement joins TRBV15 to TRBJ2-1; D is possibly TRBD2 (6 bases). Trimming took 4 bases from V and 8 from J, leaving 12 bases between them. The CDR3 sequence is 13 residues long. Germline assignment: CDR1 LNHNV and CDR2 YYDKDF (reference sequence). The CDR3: CATSTWDFDEQFF. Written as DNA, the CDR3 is TGTGCCACCAGCACCTGGGACTTCGATGAGCAGTTCTTC.

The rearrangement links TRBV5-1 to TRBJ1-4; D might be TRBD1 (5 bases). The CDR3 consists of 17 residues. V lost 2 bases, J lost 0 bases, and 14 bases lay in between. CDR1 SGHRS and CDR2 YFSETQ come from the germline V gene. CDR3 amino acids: CASSFGHPQSTNEKLFF. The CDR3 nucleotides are TGCGCCAGCAGCTTCGGACACCCGCAATCAACTAATGAAAAACTGTTTTTT.

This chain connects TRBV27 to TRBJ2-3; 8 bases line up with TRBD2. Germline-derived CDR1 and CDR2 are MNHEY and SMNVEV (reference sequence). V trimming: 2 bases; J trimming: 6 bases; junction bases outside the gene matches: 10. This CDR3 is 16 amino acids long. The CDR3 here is CASSLKGLGITDTQYF. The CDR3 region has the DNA TGTGCCAGCAGTTTAAAGGGACTAGGAATCACGGATACGCAGTATTTT.

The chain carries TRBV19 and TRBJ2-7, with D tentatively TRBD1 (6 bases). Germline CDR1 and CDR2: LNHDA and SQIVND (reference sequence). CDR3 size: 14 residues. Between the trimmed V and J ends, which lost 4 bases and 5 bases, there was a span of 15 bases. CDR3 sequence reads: CASSKQGGPNEQYF. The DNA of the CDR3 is TGTGCCAGTAGTAAACAGGGTGGGCCTAACGAGCAGTACTTC.

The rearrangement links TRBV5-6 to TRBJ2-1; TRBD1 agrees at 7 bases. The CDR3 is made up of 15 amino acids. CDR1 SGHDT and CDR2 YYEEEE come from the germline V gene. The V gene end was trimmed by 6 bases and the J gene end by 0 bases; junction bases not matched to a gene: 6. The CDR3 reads CASTTGPSSYNEQFF. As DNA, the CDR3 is TGTGCCAGCACGACAGGGCCCAGCTCCTACAATGAGCAGTTCTTC.

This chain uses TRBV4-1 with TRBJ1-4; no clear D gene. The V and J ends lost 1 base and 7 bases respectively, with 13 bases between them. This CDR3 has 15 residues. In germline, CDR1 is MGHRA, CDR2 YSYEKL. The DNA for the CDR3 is TGCGCCAGCAGCCAAGCCTGGGCTCCTGGTGAAAAACTGTTTTTT. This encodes CASSQAWAPGEKLFF.

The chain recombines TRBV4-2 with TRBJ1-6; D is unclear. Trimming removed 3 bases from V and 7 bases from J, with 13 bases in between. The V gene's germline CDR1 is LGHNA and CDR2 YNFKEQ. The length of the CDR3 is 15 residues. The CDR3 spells CASSQGNIANSPLHF. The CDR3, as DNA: TGTGCCAGCAGCCAGGGCAATATCGCCAATTCACCCCTCCACTTT.

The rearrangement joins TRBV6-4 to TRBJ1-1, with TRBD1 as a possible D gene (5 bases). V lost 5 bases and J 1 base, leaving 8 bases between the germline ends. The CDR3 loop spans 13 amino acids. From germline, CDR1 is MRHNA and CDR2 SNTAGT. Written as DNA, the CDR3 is TGTGCCAGCAGTTCACAGGAGAACACTGAAGCTTTCTTT. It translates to CASSSQENTEAFF.

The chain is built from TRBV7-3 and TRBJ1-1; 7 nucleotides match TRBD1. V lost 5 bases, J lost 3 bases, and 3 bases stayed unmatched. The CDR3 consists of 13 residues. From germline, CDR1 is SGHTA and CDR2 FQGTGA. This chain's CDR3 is CASSGDSYTEAFF. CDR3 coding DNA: TGTGCCAGCAGCGGGGACAGTTACACTGAAGCTTTCTTT.

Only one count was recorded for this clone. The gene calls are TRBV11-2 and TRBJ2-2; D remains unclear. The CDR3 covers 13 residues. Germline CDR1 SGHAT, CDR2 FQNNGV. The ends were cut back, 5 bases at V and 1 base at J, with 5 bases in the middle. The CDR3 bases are TGTGCCAGCAGCCAAATGAACACCGGGGAGCTGTTTTTT. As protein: CASSQMNTGELFF.

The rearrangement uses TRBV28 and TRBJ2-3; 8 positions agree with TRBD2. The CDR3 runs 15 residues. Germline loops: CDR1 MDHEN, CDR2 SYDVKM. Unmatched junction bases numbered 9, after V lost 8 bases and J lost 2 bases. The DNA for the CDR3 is TGTGCCAGCCGGGGGGGGGCGGGGCCCACAGATACGCAGTATTTT. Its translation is CASRGGAGPTDTQYF.

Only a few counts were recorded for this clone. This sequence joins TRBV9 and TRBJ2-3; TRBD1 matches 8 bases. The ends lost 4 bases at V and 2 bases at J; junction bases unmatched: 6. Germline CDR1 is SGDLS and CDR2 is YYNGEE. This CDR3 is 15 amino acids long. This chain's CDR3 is CASSLTGANTDTQYF. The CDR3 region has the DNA TGTGCCAGCAGCCTGACAGGGGCCAACACAGATACGCAGTATTTT.

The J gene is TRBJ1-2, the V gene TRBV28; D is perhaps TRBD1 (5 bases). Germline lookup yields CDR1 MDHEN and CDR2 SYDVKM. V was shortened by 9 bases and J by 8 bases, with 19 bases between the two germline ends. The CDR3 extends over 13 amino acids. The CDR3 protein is CASLRGDLSGYTF. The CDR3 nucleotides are TGTGCCAGTTTGCGGGGGGACTTGAGCGGCTACACCTTC.

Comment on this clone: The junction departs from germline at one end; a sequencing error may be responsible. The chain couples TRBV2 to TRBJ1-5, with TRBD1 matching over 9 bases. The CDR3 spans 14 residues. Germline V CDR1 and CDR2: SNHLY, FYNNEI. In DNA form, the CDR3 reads TGTGCCAGCAGAGAAGGGACAGGGAATCAGCCCCAGCATTTT. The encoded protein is CASREGTGNQPQHF.

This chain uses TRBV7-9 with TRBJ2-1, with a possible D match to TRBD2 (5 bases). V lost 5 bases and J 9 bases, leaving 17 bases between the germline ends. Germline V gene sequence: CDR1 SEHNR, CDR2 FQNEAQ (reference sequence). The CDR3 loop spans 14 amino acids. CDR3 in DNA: TGTGCCAGCAGCCCCGCCTCCCCTAGCAGTGAGCAGTTCTTC. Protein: CASSPASPSSEQFF.

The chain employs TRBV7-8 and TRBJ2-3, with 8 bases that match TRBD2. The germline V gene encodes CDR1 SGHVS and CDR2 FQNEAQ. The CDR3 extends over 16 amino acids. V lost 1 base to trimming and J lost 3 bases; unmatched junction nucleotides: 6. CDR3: CASSLVAGGGTDTQYF. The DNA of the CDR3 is TGTGCCAGCAGCTTAGTGGCGGGGGGTGGTACAGATACGCAGTATTTT.

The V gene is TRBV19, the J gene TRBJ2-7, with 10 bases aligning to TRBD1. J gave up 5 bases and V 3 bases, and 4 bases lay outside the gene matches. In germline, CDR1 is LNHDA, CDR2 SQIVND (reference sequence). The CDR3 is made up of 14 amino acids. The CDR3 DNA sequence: TGTGCCAGTAGTATGGGGACAGGGGACGACGAGCAGTACTTC. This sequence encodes CASSMGTGDDEQYF. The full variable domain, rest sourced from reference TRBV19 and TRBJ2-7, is DGGITQSPKYLFRKEGQNVTLSCEQNLNHDAMYWYRQDPGQGLRLIYYSQIVNDFQKGDIAEGYSVSREKKESFPLTVTSAQKNPTAFYLCASSMGTGDDEQYFGPGTRLTVT.

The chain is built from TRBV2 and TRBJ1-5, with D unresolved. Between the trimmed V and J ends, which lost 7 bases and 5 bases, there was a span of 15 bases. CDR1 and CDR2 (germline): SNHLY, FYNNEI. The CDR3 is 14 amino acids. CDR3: CASTLSGRDQPQHF. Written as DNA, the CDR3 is TGTGCCAGCACCCTGAGCGGAAGAGATCAGCCCCAGCATTTT.

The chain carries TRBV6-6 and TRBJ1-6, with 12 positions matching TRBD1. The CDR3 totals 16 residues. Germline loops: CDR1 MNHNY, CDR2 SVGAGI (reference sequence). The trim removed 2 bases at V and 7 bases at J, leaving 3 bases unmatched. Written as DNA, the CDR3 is TGTGCCAGCAGTTACCTTGGGACAGGGGGCAATTCACCCCTCCACTTT. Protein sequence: CASSYLGTGGNSPLHF.